This TCR beta chain was recorded in a study of PD-1 blockade in classical Hodgkin lymphoma. Data came from immunoSEQ multiplex PCR; TCRdb stores just in-frame clones and leaves some out. The sample lists roughly 90,000 clones, around 81% occurring once. All trial patients relapsed after autologous stem cell transplantation. CDR3 size: 14 residues. Germline CDR1 reads SQVTM; CDR2 reads ANQGSEA. J lost 2 bases, V lost 6 bases, and 8 bases had no gene match. Sequencing used peripheral blood mononuclear cells (PBMCs), obtained before the second cycle of nivolumab. The chain couples TRBV29-1 to TRBJ2-3; 7 bases fit TRBD1. This receptor was taken from a human donor with classical Hodgkin lymphoma. The CDR3 loop is CSVRDRGTTDTQYF. The DNA of the CDR3 is TGCAGCGTCCGGGACAGAGGAACCACAGATACGCAGTATTTT.